Sequencing of this TCR beta chain was carried out in a study of regulatory T cells in long-lasting Graves disease. Ten or more counts support this clonotype. The target antigen is unknown. Study results and limitations: Favored gene segments in persistent disease were TRBV28, TRBJ1-2 and TRBJ2-5. What was studied was peripheral blood only, and not thyroid tissue.

As for time point: newly diagnosed GD, antithyroid drugs for less than 3 months. There was RNA extracted from PBMCs, and the TCR library was made from it. Patients came from an endocrinology department in Xi'an, China. CDR3 length equals 16 residues. CDR1 DFQATT and CDR2 SNEGSKA come from the germline V gene (reference sequence). Trimming cost V 0 bases and J 3 bases, with 17 bases left between them. For TCR beta, libraries came from iRepertoire HTBI primers and Arm-PCR of CDR3 regions. TCRdb reanalysed the multiplex PCR reads using MiXCR and keeps one entry per CDR3 protein. The sample includes 300,000 to 450,000 distinct CDR3 sequences, roughly 15% of them seen just once.

The sample here was peripheral blood mononuclear cells (PBMCs), taken at new diagnosis, from a patient treated with antithyroid drugs. The chain has TRBV20-1 and TRBJ1-2, with TRBD1 as a possible D gene (5 bases). The TCR originated in a female donor with Graves disease. The CDR3 DNA reads as TGCAGTGCTAGAGATCCTCGGGCCGAGGGGCACTATGGCTACACCTTC. Its protein is CSARDPRAEGHYGYTF.